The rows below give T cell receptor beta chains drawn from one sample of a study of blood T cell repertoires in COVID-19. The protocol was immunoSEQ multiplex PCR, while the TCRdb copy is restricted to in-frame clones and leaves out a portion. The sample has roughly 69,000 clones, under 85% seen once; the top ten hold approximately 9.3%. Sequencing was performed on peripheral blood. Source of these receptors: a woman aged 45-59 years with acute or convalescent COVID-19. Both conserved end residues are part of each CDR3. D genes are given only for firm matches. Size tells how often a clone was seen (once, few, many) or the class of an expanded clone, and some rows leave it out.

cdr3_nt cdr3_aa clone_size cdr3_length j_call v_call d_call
TGTGCCAGCGGGAAGAACTATGGCTACACCTTC CASGKNYGYTF . 11 TRBJ1-2 TRBV30 .
TGTGCCAGCAGTGATAGCGGGGGCAGAGATACGCAGTATTTT CASSDSGGRDTQYF . 14 TRBJ2-3 TRBV2 TRBD2
TGTGCTAGTATGCGGGACGTGAACAATGAGCAGTTCTTC CASMRDVNNEQFF . 13 TRBJ2-1 TRBV12-5 .
TGCGCCAGCAGCCAAGTGGGACTAGCGGGTGGGGCCAACGTCCTGACTTTC CASSQVGLAGGANVLTF few 17 TRBJ2-6 TRBV4-3 TRBD2
TGTGCCAGCAGTTATGGCCCCACTGAAGCTTTCTTT CASSYGPTEAFF . 12 TRBJ1-1 TRBV6-2/TRBV6-3 .
TGCGCCAGCAGCTTGGCACGGACTAGCGGGACCTATAATGAGCAGTTCTTC CASSLARTSGTYNEQFF . 17 TRBJ2-1 TRBV5-1 TRBD2
TGTGCCAGCAGTGAGGGGCGGTCTAATGAAAAACTGTTTTTT CASSEGRSNEKLFF once 14 TRBJ1-4 TRBV6-1 .
TGTGCCAGTAGCCCCCGGGCGGGGGGGAAGGATACGCAGTATTTT CASSPRAGGKDTQYF . 15 TRBJ2-3 TRBV19 TRBD2
TGCGCCAGCAGCCCGGGACAGGGGGGGTTTGGCTACACCTTC CASSPGQGGFGYTF few 14 TRBJ1-2 TRBV5-1 TRBD1
TGTGCCAGCAGCTCCCAGAGGGATACGCAGTATTTT CASSSQRDTQYF . 12 TRBJ2-3 TRBV2 .
TGTGCCAGCAGTTTAGTAGGCAGGGGAACAGTGACTGAAGCTTTCTTT CASSLVGRGTVTEAFF . 16 TRBJ1-1 TRBV28 .
TGTGCCAGCAGTGACCATAGCGGGGGGGCTTCAGGTGAGCAGTTCTTC CASSDHSGGASGEQFF . 16 TRBJ2-1 TRBV6-4 TRBD2
TGTGCCAGCTCACCACTCAGGGAACCTAGCTACACCTTC CASSPLREPSYTF . 13 TRBJ1-2 TRBV18 .
TGTGCCAGCAGTTTACTCTACTCGATTAACAGGGGGCTAGCCAAAAACATTCAGTACTTC CASSLLYSINRGLAKNIQYF . 20 TRBJ2-4 TRBV28 TRBD1
TGCGCCAGCAGCTTGGGCGGAGCGGGAGGGTACAATGAGCAGTTCTTC CASSLGGAGGYNEQFF . 16 TRBJ2-1 TRBV5-1 TRBD2
TGTGCCAGTGCGGACATGGACAGATTCGCCTTC CASADMDRFAF . 11 TRBJ1-2 TRBV19 .
TGCGCCAGCAGTGAGCGGCGGGTGGGGACCGGGGAGCTGTTTTTT CASSERRVGTGELFF few 15 TRBJ2-2 TRBV10-1 .
TGTGCCAGCAGCTTGTCTACAGGGACCCACACAGATACGCAGTATTTT CASSLSTGTHTDTQYF . 16 TRBJ2-3 TRBV5-8 .
TGTGCCAGCAGGCGACTAGCGGGGGGCCTTAGCACAGATACGCAGTATTTT CASRRLAGGLSTDTQYF . 17 TRBJ2-3 TRBV6-6 TRBD2
TGTGCCAGCAGTTTCACGGGGGGGAATGAGCAGTTCTTC CASSFTGGNEQFF . 13 TRBJ2-1 TRBV12-3/TRBV12-4 TRBD2
TGTGCCAGCAGGCCAACAGGGGGAGCGAATGGCTACACCTTC CASRPTGGANGYTF . 14 TRBJ1-2 TRBV6-4 TRBD1
TGTGCCAGCTCACCGCGACAGGGTTGGAATCAGCCCCAGCATTTT CASSPRQGWNQPQHF . 15 TRBJ1-5 TRBV18 TRBD1
TGTGCCAGCAGCACAGGGGAGGCTCATTATAATTCACCCCTCCACTTT CASSTGEAHYNSPLHF . 16 TRBJ1-6 TRBV9 TRBD1
TGCAGCGTTGAAGAGCGGGGTGGAGGGAGCTATGGCTACACCTTC CSVEERGGGSYGYTF . 15 TRBJ1-2 TRBV29-1 .
TGTGCCAGCAGTGAAGCGGTTCCGGACACTGAAGCTTTCTTT CASSEAVPDTEAFF . 14 TRBJ1-1 TRBV2 .